Each of the 10 T cell receptor beta chains below was sequenced from the same sample in a study of lymphopenia after photon versus proton radiotherapy. Sequenced by immunoSEQ multiplex PCR; TCRdb stores in-frame clones only, minus some. The profile shows about 160,000 clones, roughly nine tenths of them singletons. Specimen: peripheral blood, collected from a patient treated with photon-based radiotherapy. The receptor source for this set is a man in his fifties or sixties with gastric cancer.

The chain employs TRBV11-2 and TRBJ2-2, with 11 positions matching TRBD1. Per the germline V gene, CDR1 is SGHAT and CDR2 is FQNNGV. V gave up 5 bases and J gave up 6 bases; unmatched junction bases: 8. The CDR3 extends over 16 amino acids. The CDR3 protein is CASSRTGTGGPGELFF. CDR3 nucleotide sequence: TGTGCCAGCAGCCGAACCGGGACAGGGGGACCCGGGGAGCTGTTTTTT. Drawing the rest from reference TRBV11-2 and TRBJ2-2, the complete variable domain is EAGVAQSPRYKIIEKRQSVAFWCNPISGHATLYWYQQILGQGPKLLIQFQNNGVVDDSQLPKDRFSAERLKGVDSTLKIQPAKLEDSAVYLCASSRTGTGGPGELFFGEGSRLTVL.

The chain links TRBV27 to TRBJ2-3, with 7 bases identical to TRBD2. Germline CDR1 reads MNHEY; CDR2 reads SMNVEV (reference sequence). The CDR3 covers 14 residues. The V gene end was trimmed by 6 bases and the J gene end by 0 bases; junction bases not matched to a gene: 3. The CDR3 region is CASSPGGSTDTQYF. CDR3 nucleotides: TGTGCCAGCAGCCCGGGAGGAAGCACAGATACGCAGTATTTT.

The chain carries TRBV6-6 and TRBJ2-7; 15 positions agree with TRBD2. V lost 5 bases, J lost 7 bases, and 6 bases stayed unmatched. CDR1 and CDR2 from the germline V gene are MNHNY and SVGAGI (reference sequence). The CDR3 loop spans 15 amino acids. The CDR3 DNA reads as TGTGCCAGCAGTCCTGGGACTAGCGGGGGGAGGGAGCAGTACTTC. Its protein product is CASSPGTSGGREQYF.

The chain is built from TRBV11-3 and TRBJ2-3, with D possibly matching TRBD1 (6 bases). Germline V CDR1 and CDR2: SGHNT, YENEEA. V lost 4 bases to trimming and J lost 6 bases, with 11 bases between them. The CDR3 length is 13 residues. CDR3 bases: TGTGCCAGCAGCTCTCAGGGGTTGGATACGCAGTATTTT. This translates into CASSSQGLDTQYF.

The sample holds a few counts of this clone. The genes are TRBV15 and TRBJ2-7, with D tentatively TRBD2 (6 bases). The CDR3 runs to 16 residues. Trimming stripped 1 base from V and 0 bases from J, with 13 bases between. Germline loops: CDR1 LNHNV, CDR2 YYDKDF (reference sequence). DNA of the CDR3: TGTGCCACCAGCAGAGCCGCTACCGGGAGCTCCTACGAGCAGTACTTC. This codes for CATSRAATGSSYEQYF.

The rearrangement links TRBV27 to TRBJ1-5; no clear D. Germline V gene data show CDR1 as MNHEY and CDR2 as SMNVEV (reference sequence). The CDR3 totals 13 residues. Trimming removed 4 bases from V and 7 bases from J, with 11 bases in between. This chain's CDR3 is CASSWLSGQPQHF. CDR3 sequence (DNA): TGTGCCAGCAGTTGGTTATCGGGGCAGCCCCAGCATTTT.

The chain combines TRBV6-6 with TRBJ2-5; D unresolved. Germline values: CDR1 MNHNY, CDR2 SVGAGI (reference sequence). Trimming took 6 bases from V and 5 from J, leaving 13 bases between them. The CDR3 is made up of 13 amino acids. This CDR3 reads CASRRTHGETQYF. DNA for the CDR3: TGTGCCAGCAGGAGGACGCACGGTGAGACCCAGTACTTC.

V gene TRBV28 combines with J gene TRBJ2-1; D remains ambiguous. Trimming removed 5 bases at V and 5 bases at J, with 19 bases between. This CDR3 contains 16 residues. Per germline, CDR1 MDHEN and CDR2 SYDVKM. The CDR3 bases are TGTGCCAGCAGTCCTGGGCCCTGGACGGCCGACAATGAGCAGTTCTTC. Translated: CASSPGPWTADNEQFF.

This chain connects TRBV5-1 to TRBJ1-1; 7 nucleotides align to TRBD1. CDR3 length equals 14 residues. CDR1 is SGHRS, CDR2 YFSETQ, per germline. V shed 5 bases and J 1 base; nucleotides not matched to a gene: 5. In DNA, the CDR3 is TGCGCCAGCAGAGGAGGGGACAGGAACACTGAAGCTTTCTTT. Residues: CASRGGDRNTEAFF.

The rearrangement uses TRBV19 and TRBJ2-1; 7 bases fit TRBD1. The CDR3 consists of 16 residues. The J segment lost 1 base and the V segment lost 4 bases, leaving 7 bases of the junction unmatched. Germline V gene lookup returns CDR1 LNHDA and CDR2 SQIVND (reference sequence). The DNA of the CDR3 is TGTGCCAGTAGTAAGGAAGGGGGCACGTCCTACAATGAGCAGTTCTTC. Translating gives CASSKEGGTSYNEQFF.